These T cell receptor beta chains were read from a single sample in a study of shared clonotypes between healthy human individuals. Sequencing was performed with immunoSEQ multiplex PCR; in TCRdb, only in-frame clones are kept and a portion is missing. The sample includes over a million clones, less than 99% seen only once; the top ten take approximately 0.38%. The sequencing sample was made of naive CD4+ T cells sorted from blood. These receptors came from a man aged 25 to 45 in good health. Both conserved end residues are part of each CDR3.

CDR3aa: CASQRGWGNTIYF
j_gene: TRBJ1-3
v_gene: TRBV6-6

CDR3aa: CASSRGEVQETQYF
j_gene: TRBJ2-5
v_gene: TRBV5-4

CDR3aa: CASRDPGGELFF
j_gene: TRBJ2-2
v_gene: TRBV6-4

CDR3aa: CASSQRMGRANGEAFF
j_gene: TRBJ1-1
v_gene: TRBV7-2

CDR3aa: CASVDRGSGYEQYF
j_gene: TRBJ2-7
v_gene: TRBV10-2

CDR3aa: CASRPYRGTMNTEAFF
j_gene: TRBJ1-1
v_gene: TRBV7-8

CDR3aa: CASSSRLAGGPREQYF
j_gene: TRBJ2-7
v_gene: TRBV11-2

CDR3aa: CASNVGGPYGYTF
j_gene: TRBJ1-2
v_gene: TRBV25-1

CDR3aa: CASSLAGSGNTIYF
j_gene: TRBJ1-3
v_gene: TRBV5-1

CDR3aa: CASRDGGRGYGQPQHF
j_gene: TRBJ1-5
v_gene: TRBV6-6

CDR3aa: CASSLSRGPSWPDTQYF
j_gene: TRBJ2-3
v_gene: TRBV5-1

CDR3aa: CATSSFRGTINRGFSYEQYF
j_gene: TRBJ2-7
v_gene: TRBV15

CDR3aa: CASSQDSPAGGIYEQYF
j_gene: TRBJ2-7
v_gene: TRBV4-2

CDR3aa: CASSLSSRVGGKQFF
j_gene: TRBJ2-1
v_gene: TRBV27

CDR3aa: CSVTPRDRRHNEQFF
j_gene: TRBJ2-1
v_gene: TRBV29-1

CDR3aa: CASSARMNTGELFF
j_gene: TRBJ2-2
v_gene: TRBV28

CDR3aa: CASSYRAANQPQHF
j_gene: TRBJ1-5
v_gene: TRBV6-5

CDR3aa: CASSYSTNGYEQYF
j_gene: TRBJ2-7
v_gene: TRBV6-5

CDR3aa: CAISESVGANVLTF
j_gene: TRBJ2-6
v_gene: TRBV10-3

CDR3aa: CASSGDVTDTQYF
j_gene: TRBJ2-3
v_gene: TRBV2

CDR3aa: CATNRQGQAYEQYF
j_gene: TRBJ2-7
v_gene: TRBV27

CDR3aa: CASSPPGRDNEQFF
j_gene: TRBJ2-1
v_gene: TRBV5-6

CDR3aa: CASSPGGTSQVYEQYF
j_gene: TRBJ2-7
v_gene: TRBV5-1

CDR3aa: CSGGGTGGSGELFF
j_gene: TRBJ2-2
v_gene: TRBV29-1

CDR3aa: CASSVGLAGLYEQFF
j_gene: TRBJ2-1
v_gene: TRBV11-2

CDR3aa: CASSVAGYEKLFF
j_gene: TRBJ1-4
v_gene: TRBV10-1

CDR3aa: CASSYDKTAYNEQFF
j_gene: TRBJ2-1
v_gene: TRBV5-6

CDR3aa: CASSLWGGSEAFF
j_gene: TRBJ1-1
v_gene: TRBV28

CDR3aa: CSVVWAGGTSYEQYF
j_gene: TRBJ2-7
v_gene: TRBV29-1

CDR3aa: CSVQVTARNSNQPQHF
j_gene: TRBJ1-5
v_gene: TRBV29-1

CDR3aa: CASSVAGMGYNEQFF
j_gene: TRBJ2-1
v_gene: TRBV9

CDR3aa: CASTGTSGSNEQFF
j_gene: TRBJ2-1
v_gene: TRBV9

CDR3aa: CASSLVPQETYEQYF
j_gene: TRBJ2-7
v_gene: TRBV5-1

CDR3aa: CASSQRRYNEQFF
j_gene: TRBJ2-1
v_gene: TRBV6-5

CDR3aa: CASSSRGSGGDTQYF
j_gene: TRBJ2-3
v_gene: TRBV7-9

CDR3aa: CASSPGRHYEQYF
j_gene: TRBJ2-7
v_gene: TRBV11-2

CDR3aa: CASSLPSATGELFF
j_gene: TRBJ2-2
v_gene: TRBV5-1

CDR3aa: CASSYRTGVGNTIYF
j_gene: TRBJ1-3
v_gene: TRBV28

CDR3aa: CASSYRADYEQYF
j_gene: TRBJ2-7
v_gene: TRBV6-6

CDR3aa: CASSLALGQGADTQYF
j_gene: TRBJ2-3
v_gene: TRBV5-1

CDR3aa: CARSPMRGGHTGELFF
j_gene: TRBJ2-2
v_gene: TRBV11-2

CDR3aa: CASSSGGETQYF
j_gene: TRBJ2-5
v_gene: TRBV7-9

CDR3aa: CASSLYPTSASGNTIYF
j_gene: TRBJ1-3
v_gene: TRBV7-2

CDR3aa: CASSLDSSGANVLTF
j_gene: TRBJ2-6
v_gene: TRBV5-4

CDR3aa: CASSSAGAYNEQFF
j_gene: TRBJ2-1
v_gene: TRBV11-3

CDR3aa: CASSIGGQGRPEAFF
j_gene: TRBJ1-1
v_gene: TRBV28

CDR3aa: CASSYGRPNTEAFF
j_gene: TRBJ1-1
v_gene: TRBV6-5

CDR3aa: CASSLGLLSSYEQYF
j_gene: TRBJ2-7
v_gene: TRBV5-5

CDR3aa: CASSLGRIYEQYF
j_gene: TRBJ2-7
v_gene: TRBV10-2

CDR3aa: CASSLVTGGKNIQYF
j_gene: TRBJ2-4
v_gene: TRBV5-4

CDR3aa: CASSLLRGLGNEKLFF
j_gene: TRBJ1-4
v_gene: TRBV28

CDR3aa: CASSSQTGTYEQYF
j_gene: TRBJ2-7
v_gene: TRBV7-2

CDR3aa: CSVLVSPANTGELFF
j_gene: TRBJ2-2
v_gene: TRBV29-1

CDR3aa: CASSLGVTSTDTQYF
j_gene: TRBJ2-3
v_gene: TRBV2

CDR3aa: CASSLFSGEAFF
j_gene: TRBJ1-1
v_gene: TRBV5-1

CDR3aa: CASSQVTSGSETQYF
j_gene: TRBJ2-5
v_gene: TRBV4-1

CDR3aa: CASSPRTGYNEQFF
j_gene: TRBJ2-1
v_gene: TRBV7-9

CDR3aa: CASRRTGKPSGNTIYF
j_gene: TRBJ1-3
v_gene: TRBV27

CDR3aa: CASSLDGGGRHEQYF
j_gene: TRBJ2-7
v_gene: TRBV7-9

CDR3aa: CATSREEIYNEQFF
j_gene: TRBJ2-1
v_gene: TRBV15